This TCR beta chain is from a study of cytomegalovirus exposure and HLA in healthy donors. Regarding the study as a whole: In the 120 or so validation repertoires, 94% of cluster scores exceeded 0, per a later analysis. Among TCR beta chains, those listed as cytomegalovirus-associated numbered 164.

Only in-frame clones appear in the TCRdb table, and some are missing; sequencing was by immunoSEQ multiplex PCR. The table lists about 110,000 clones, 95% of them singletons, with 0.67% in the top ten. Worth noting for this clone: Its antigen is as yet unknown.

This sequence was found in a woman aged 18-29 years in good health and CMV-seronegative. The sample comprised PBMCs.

CDR3 sequence (DNA): TGTGCCAGCTCACGGACAGGGCCCACCTACGAGCAGTACTTC. Its translation: CASSRTGPTYEQYF. The chain employs TRBV18 and TRBJ2-7, with TRBD1 identical over 8 bases. This CDR3 spans 14 amino acids. With V trimmed by 4 bases and J by 2 bases, 4 bases remained unmatched. Germline lookup yields CDR1 KGHSH and CDR2 LQKENI.